What follows are 18 T cell receptor beta chains derived from one specimen sequenced in a study of CD8+CD57+ T cells in acquired aplastic anemia. The use of genomic DNA as template underpinned the TCR beta VDJ and CDR3 profiling. One entry per CDR3 protein, called by TCRdb with MiXCR from the reads. The table has a few hundred thousand distinct CDR3 sequences, about 37% seen once. Sequencing was done on a sample of sorted CD4+, CD8+, or CD8+CD57+ T cells (not recorded which) from PBMCs. The receptors stem from a human donor in good health, serving as a control.

CDR3: CSATTSYEQYF. CDR3 nucleotide sequence: TGCAGTGCCACAACTAGCTACGAGCAGTACTTC. The chain employs TRBV20-1 and TRBJ2-7, with a possible D match to TRBD2 (5 bases). This CDR3 has 11 amino acids. CDR1 DFQATT and CDR2 SNEGSKA come from the germline V gene (reference sequence). Trimming took off 6 bases at V and 3 bases at J, with 9 bases between the two ends.

The genes are TRBV9 and TRBJ2-2; D not resolved. Germline V gives CDR1 SGDLS, CDR2 YYNGEE. The germline V and J ends were trimmed by 7 bases and 2 bases, with 12 bases remaining between them. CDR3 length: 14 residues. The CDR3 DNA sequence: TGTGCCAGCCGAGGTCCGGGTAACACCGGGGAGCTGTTTTTT. Its translation: CASRGPGNTGELFF.

The V call is TRBV25-1, the J call TRBJ1-6; 9 nucleotides line up with TRBD1. From germline, CDR1 is MGHDK and CDR2 SYGVNS. CDR3 length: 15 amino acids. V dropped 6 bases and J dropped 9; count of bases not matched to a gene: 9. The CDR3 DNA reads TGTGCCAGCAGCCTCCGGGACAGGGCGGGTTCACCCCTCCACTTT. Amino acids: CASSLRDRAGSPLHF.

The V call is TRBV29-1, the J call TRBJ2-1, with D perhaps matching TRBD1 (6 bases). The CDR3 runs to 12 residues. CDR1 and CDR2 from the germline V gene are SQVTM and ANQGSEA. V lost 1 base and J 7 bases, leaving 8 bases between the germline ends. CDR3 nucleotide sequence: TGCAGCGTTGAAGGGCAGGGGAATGAGCAGTTCTTC. Protein: CSVEGQGNEQFF.

This clonotype was observed many times. The gene calls are TRBV7-9 and TRBJ2-3; D is undetermined. The V end was cut by 0 bases, the J end by 4 bases, with 11 bases between. The CDR3 length is 15 residues. The germline V gene has CDR1 SEHNR and CDR2 FQNEAQ (reference sequence). CDR3 bases: TGTGCCAGCAGCTTAGCCCGCCCAATGTCAGATACGCAGTATTTT. This translates into CASSLARPMSDTQYF.

This chain connects TRBV12-3 or TRBV12-4 to TRBJ1-6; a possible D gene is TRBD1 (5 bases). The CDR3 runs to 14 residues. V shed 3 bases and J shed 16 bases, with 19 bases lying between them. The CDR3 loop reads CASSLPTGGIRLHF. The CDR3 coding sequence is TGTGCCAGCAGTTTGCCGACTGGGGGGATTCGACTCCACTTT.

This clonotype was seen at least ten times. The V call is TRBV2, the J call TRBJ2-3, with D possibly matching TRBD2 (6 bases). The V end lost 6 bases, the J end lost 7 bases, and 17 bases lay between the germline ends. CDR3 length equals 14 residues. Looked up from germline, CDR1 is SNHLY and CDR2 is FYNNEI. CDR3 loop: CASRGTSLMNTQYF. In DNA, the CDR3 is TGTGCCAGCAGGGGGACTTCATTGATGAATACGCAGTATTTT.

The chain is built from TRBV2 and TRBJ2-1, with D maybe TRBD2 (6 bases). The ends were cut back, 8 bases at V and 13 bases at J, with 18 bases in the middle. CDR1 SNHLY and CDR2 FYNNEI come from the germline V gene. This CDR3 is 12 amino acids long. CDR3 nucleotide sequence: TGTGCCAGCCGACCGGGGGTCGAGACCCAGTTCTTC. This sequence encodes CASRPGVETQFF. The full variable domain, with the rest looked up from reference TRBV2 and TRBJ2-1, is EPEVTQTPSHQVTQMGQEVILRCVPISNHLYFYWYRQILGQKVEFLVSFYNNEISEKSEIFDDQFSVERPDGSNFTLKIRSTKLEDSAMYFCASRPGVETQFFGPGTRLTVL.

This clonotype was observed many times. The chain joins TRBV24-1 to TRBJ2-4, with a possible D match to TRBD2 (6 bases). Trimming stripped 5 bases from V and 3 bases from J, with 13 bases between. CDR1 is KGHDR and CDR2 is SFDVKD in the germline V gene. The CDR3 spans 15 residues. The CDR3 loop reads CATSASGVGKNIQYF. The CDR3 DNA reads as TGTGCCACCAGTGCCTCGGGAGTGGGCAAAAACATTCAGTACTTC.

This clonotype was seen only once. This chain connects TRBV20-1 to TRBJ1-6; D gene ambiguous. V was clipped by 1 base and J by 7 bases, with 5 bases between them. The CDR3 runs 12 residues. Germline values: CDR1 DFQATT, CDR2 SNEGSKA (reference sequence). CDR3 protein: CSARAPNSPLHF. The CDR3, as DNA: TGCAGTGCTAGAGCCCCCAATTCACCCCTCCACTTT.

The sample holds a few counts of this clonotype. The CDR3 DNA is TGTGCCAGCAGCTTGGGGGGACACCAGTCCCAAGAGACCCAGTACTTC. Encoded protein: CASSLGGHQSQETQYF. This chain links TRBV5-8 with TRBJ2-5; D may be TRBD1 (6 bases). The length of the CDR3 is 16 residues. Germline CDR1 and CDR2: SGHTS and YDEGEE. Deletions cut 0 bases from V and 1 base from J, with 13 bases between.

The chain combines TRBV5-1 with TRBJ2-7; D remains ambiguous. The ends were cut back, 0 bases at V and 2 bases at J, with 9 bases in the middle. CDR3 length: 14 residues. Germline loops: CDR1 SGHRS, CDR2 YFSETQ. In DNA form, the CDR3 reads TGCGCCAGCAGCTTGGATTCGCGAACCTACGAGCAGTACTTC. Amino acid sequence: CASSLDSRTYEQYF.

The J gene is TRBJ2-1, the V gene TRBV20-1, with D tentatively TRBD1 (5 bases). Looked up from germline, CDR1 is DFQATT and CDR2 is SNEGSKA (reference sequence). The length of the CDR3 is 15 residues. V lost 0 bases and J 2 bases, leaving 11 bases between the germline ends. The DNA of the CDR3 is TGCAGTGCTAGAGACTTGACAGAGACCTACAATGAGCAGTTCTTC. Translation: CSARDLTETYNEQFF.

J is TRBJ1-4 and V is TRBV7-6; D perhaps matches TRBD1 (6 bases). This CDR3 contains 15 residues. V was trimmed by 5 bases and J by 4 bases, leaving 14 bases between them. The germline V gene has CDR1 SGHVS and CDR2 FNYEAQ. The CDR3 DNA is TGTGCCAGCAGCCTGCCGGGACAAAATAATGAAAAACTGTTTTTT. It yields the protein CASSLPGQNNEKLFF.

There are many counts of this clonotype. The chain couples TRBV20-1 to TRBJ2-1; a possible D gene is TRBD2 (6 bases). Trimming removed 0 bases from V and 8 bases from J, with 20 bases in between. The CDR3 sequence is 16 residues long. The germline gives CDR1 DFQATT, CDR2 SNEGSKA (reference sequence). The CDR3, as DNA: TGCAGTGCTAGAGATTATAGCAGGAGGGGAGTGGATGAGCAGTTCTTC. This codes for CSARDYSRRGVDEQFF.

This rearrangement joins TRBV2 to TRBJ2-5, with 9 bases matching TRBD1. CDR1 is SNHLY, CDR2 FYNNEI, per germline. This CDR3 contains 13 residues. V was pared by 8 bases and J by 7 bases, with 8 bases of the junction left unmatched. The CDR3 DNA reads as TGTGCCAGCTTGGGGACAGGGTATGGGACCCAGTACTTC. Encoded protein: CASLGTGYGTQYF.

In this sample, this clonotype turned up a few times. The chain uses TRBV4-1 and TRBJ2-3, with D perhaps TRBD1 (5 bases). The CDR3 sequence is 19 residues long. Germline-derived CDR1 and CDR2 are MGHRA and YSYEKL. Trimming took 5 bases from V and 6 from J, leaving 30 bases between them. CDR3 residues: CASSDQGVGVLPLSDTQYF. DNA for the CDR3: TGCGCCAGCAGCGACCAAGGGGTAGGGGTATTACCGCTATCGGATACGCAGTATTTT.

V usage is TRBV18 and J usage is TRBJ1-2; D is unresolved. Trimming shortened V by 6 bases and J by 2 bases, and 16 bases separated the two germline ends. The CDR3 sequence is 15 residues long. Germline CDR1 is KGHSH and CDR2 is LQKENI. The CDR3 loop is CASSTTQETNYGYTF. The CDR3 region has the DNA TGTGCCAGCTCCACCACCCAGGAGACCAACTATGGCTACACCTTC.